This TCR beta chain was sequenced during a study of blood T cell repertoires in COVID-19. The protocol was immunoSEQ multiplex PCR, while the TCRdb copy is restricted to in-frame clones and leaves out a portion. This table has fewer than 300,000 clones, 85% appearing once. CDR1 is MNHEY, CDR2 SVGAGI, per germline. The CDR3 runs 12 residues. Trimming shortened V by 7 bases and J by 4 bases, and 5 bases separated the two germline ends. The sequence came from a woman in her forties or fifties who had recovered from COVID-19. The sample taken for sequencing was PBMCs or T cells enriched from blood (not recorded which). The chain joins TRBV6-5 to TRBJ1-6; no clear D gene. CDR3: CASTAYNSPLHF. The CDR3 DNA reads TGTGCCAGCACCGCGTATAATTCACCCCTCCACTTT.